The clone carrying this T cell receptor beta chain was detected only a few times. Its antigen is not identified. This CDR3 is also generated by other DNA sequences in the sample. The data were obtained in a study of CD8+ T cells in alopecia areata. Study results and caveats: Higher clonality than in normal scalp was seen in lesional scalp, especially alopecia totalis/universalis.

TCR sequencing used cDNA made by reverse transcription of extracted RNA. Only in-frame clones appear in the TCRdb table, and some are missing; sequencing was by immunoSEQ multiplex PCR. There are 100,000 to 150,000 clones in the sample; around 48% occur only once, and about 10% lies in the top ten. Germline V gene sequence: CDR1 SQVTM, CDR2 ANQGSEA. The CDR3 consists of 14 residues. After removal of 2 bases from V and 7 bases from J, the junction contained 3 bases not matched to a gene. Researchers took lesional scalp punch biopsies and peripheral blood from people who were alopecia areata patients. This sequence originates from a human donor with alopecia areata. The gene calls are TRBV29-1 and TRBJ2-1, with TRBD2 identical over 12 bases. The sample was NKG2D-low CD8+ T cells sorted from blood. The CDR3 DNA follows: TGCAGCGTTGAACTAGCGGGAGGGGGGAATGAGCAGTTCTTC. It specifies CSVELAGGGNEQFF.